A single sample is the source of the 10 T cell receptor beta chains below, sequenced in a study of T cell repertoires in ileal Crohn's disease. Libraries were prepared by immunoSEQ multiplex PCR; TCRdb keeps only in-frame clonotypes and omits some of them. The data contain around 3,100 clones, approximately 86% of them singletons. Indicated time point: neoterminal ileum biopsy at postoperative endoscopy, about 6 months after surgery. Input material: ileal tissue. The receptors shown here come from an adult with Crohn's disease.

V and J are TRBV18 and TRBJ2-1, with TRBD2 matching 13 bases. This CDR3 has 15 residues. Germline V gives CDR1 KGHSH, CDR2 LQKENI. Trimming cost V 6 bases and J 4 bases; bases outside gene matches: 3. CDR3 in amino acids: CASSRLAGGYNEQFF. The CDR3 nucleotides read TGTGCCAGCTCCCGACTAGCGGGGGGTTACAATGAGCAGTTCTTC.

The chain links TRBV27 to TRBJ2-7; TRBD1 agrees at 10 bases. Looked up from germline, CDR1 is MNHEY and CDR2 is SMNVEV (reference sequence). The trim removed 9 bases at V and 5 bases at J, leaving 4 bases unmatched. The CDR3 consists of 12 residues. This CDR3 is CASGTGVHEQYF. The CDR3 nucleotides are TGTGCCAGTGGGACAGGGGTGCACGAGCAGTACTTC.

V usage is TRBV4-1 and J usage is TRBJ1-2, with 10 bases lining up with TRBD1. Per germline, CDR1 MGHRA and CDR2 YSYEKL. The CDR3 loop spans 17 amino acids. Unmatched junction bases numbered 7, after V lost 0 bases and J lost 3 bases. The CDR3: CASSQDLTGTGDYGYTF. Here the CDR3 DNA reads TGCGCCAGCAGCCAAGATCTTACGGGGACAGGGGACTATGGCTACACCTTC.

The chain is built from TRBV7-6 and TRBJ2-5; 8 nucleotides agree with TRBD2. The CDR3 totals 17 residues. J gave up 0 bases and V 3 bases, and 9 bases lay outside the gene matches. The germline V gene has CDR1 SGHVS and CDR2 FNYEAQ. The CDR3 sequence: CASSLPLSGADQETQYF. In DNA form, the CDR3 reads TGTGCCAGCAGCTTGCCCCTTAGCGGGGCCGACCAAGAGACCCAGTACTTC. Variable domain in full (rest from reference TRBV7-6 and TRBJ2-5): GAGVSQSPRYKVTKRGQDVALRCDPISGHVSLYWYRQALGQGPEFLTYFNYEAQQDKSGLPNDRFSAERPEGSISTLTIQRTEQRDSAMYRCASSLPLSGADQETQYFGPGTRLLVL.

Regarding this clone: One junction end does not reproduce the germline sequence, and a read error may be involved. This chain joins TRBV20-1 and TRBJ2-1; D unclear. CDR3 length equals 11 residues. The germline gives CDR1 DFQATT, CDR2 SNEGSKA (reference sequence). CDR3 amino acids: CSASAYNEQFF. The CDR3 nucleotides read TGCAGTGCTAGTGCCTATAATGAGCAGTTCTTC.

This clone was recorded a few times. The CDR3 DNA sequence: TGTGCCAGCAGTGAAGGTAGCAATCGGGTGAATTCACCCCTCCACTTT. It is translated as CASSEGSNRVNSPLHF. The genes are TRBV6-1 and TRBJ1-6; D is unresolved. CDR3 size: 16 residues. The germline V gene has CDR1 MNHNS and CDR2 SASEGT. V lost 1 base, J lost 7 bases, and 14 bases lay in between.

This chain uses TRBV4-2 with TRBJ2-5; 13 positions agree with TRBD2. Per germline, CDR1 LGHNA and CDR2 YNFKEQ. V lost 3 bases and J lost 9; bases outside the gene matches: 10. The CDR3 has 16 residues. The CDR3 reads CASSQPTSGGEWPQYF. The DNA for the CDR3 is TGTGCCAGCAGCCAGCCAACTAGCGGGGGGGAGTGGCCCCAGTACTTC.

The chain employs TRBV6-6 and TRBJ2-3; unclear D gene. V was pared by 7 bases and J by 4 bases, with 9 bases between. Germline CDR1 MNHNY, CDR2 SVGAGI (reference sequence). CDR3 length: 12 residues. The CDR3 nucleotides read TGTGCCAGCACCGACCCCCCAGATACGCAGTATTTT. Its translation: CASTDPPDTQYF.

The chain is built from TRBV14 and TRBJ1-1; D call uncertain. CDR1 and CDR2 (germline): SGHDN, FVKESK. Trimming took 2 bases from V and 2 from J, leaving 6 bases between them. The CDR3 has 13 amino acids. The CDR3 loop reads CASSQLGNTEAFF. As DNA, the CDR3 is TGTGCCAGCAGCCAATTAGGTAACACTGAAGCTTTCTTT.

V usage is TRBV19 and J usage is TRBJ1-2; D remains unclear. In germline, CDR1 is LNHDA, CDR2 SQIVND (reference sequence). V lost 5 bases and J 0 bases, leaving 16 bases between the germline ends. The CDR3 loop spans 16 amino acids. The CDR3 reads CASSSGRTGTNYGYTF. CDR3 DNA: TGTGCCAGTAGTTCAGGCAGGACCGGCACTAACTATGGCTACACCTTC.